The present T cell receptor (beta chain) was sequenced within a study of radiation and T cells in renal cell carcinoma. Study results and limitations: Compared with controls, irradiated tumors showed greater TCR clonality.

The treatment was: 15 Gy SBRT to primary tumor, nephrectomy 4 weeks later. CDR3 length: 17 residues. CDR1 is SNHLY and CDR2 is FYNNEI in the germline V gene. V shed 3 bases, J shed 0 bases, and the junction held 9 bases outside the gene matches. Libraries were prepared by immunoSEQ multiplex PCR; TCRdb keeps only in-frame clonotypes and omits some of them. The table has about 19,000 clones, just over 60% seen once; the top ten hold under 15%. Details on this clone: Its antigen is undetermined.

This TCR was recovered from a woman between 65 and 79 years old with renal cell carcinoma. The rearrangement joins TRBV2 to TRBJ1-1, with TRBD1 identical over 8 bases. The material was tumor tissue, obtained from a patient whose treatment included radiotherapy and nephrectomy. CDR3 coding DNA: TGTGCCAGCAGTGAGGGGCAGGGGGCATCCATGAACACTGAAGCTTTCTTT. It encodes CASSEGQGASMNTEAFF.